This TCR beta chain was recorded in a study of blood T cell repertoires in COVID-19. Method: immunoSEQ multiplex PCR; TCRdb's copy keeps in-frame clones and lacks some. The profile shows under 200,000 clones, approximately 86% of them singletons. This clone was recorded only once. Germline V gene data show CDR1 as SGHAT and CDR2 as FQNNGV. Trimming left V 4 bases short and J 5 bases short, with 15 bases between. The CDR3 runs 14 residues. V and J are TRBV11-2 and TRBJ2-7, with D perhaps TRBD1 (5 bases). The receptor's source is a woman of 80 years or more with acute or convalescent COVID-19. Input material: peripheral blood. In nucleotides, the CDR3 is TGTGCCAGCAGCTCCCGACCCCAACAGGACGAGCAGTACTTC. Translating gives CASSSRPQQDEQYF.